The 4 T cell receptor beta chains below all came from one sample that was sequenced in a study of T-cell reconstitution after alpha-beta-depleted transplantation in children. Unique molecular identifiers tagged the TCRbeta library. One entry per CDR3 protein results from TCRdb running MiXCR on the PCR reads. The table includes about 16,000 distinct CDR3 sequences, around 8.3% detected once. Material: PBMCs, mostly from graft donor cells, obtained 60 days after TCRalphabeta/CD19-depleted stem cell transplant. All receptors come from a boy under two years old who had a stem cell transplant for Wiskott-Aldrich syndrome, so the T cells may come from the graft donor.

This clonotype is judged medium-sized (0.01 to 0.1%). The CDR3, as DNA: TGTGCCAGTAGTACCGTATCCGGGACAGGGGGTTTCGGGGCTTTCTTT. Protein product: CASSTVSGTGGFGAFF. The rearrangement joins TRBV19 to TRBJ1-1; 11 bases agree with TRBD1. The junction had 15 bases not matched to a gene; V was cut back by 4 bases and J by 11 bases. The CDR3 runs 16 residues. Germline values: CDR1 LNHDA, CDR2 SQIVND (reference sequence).

This chain joins TRBV29-1 and TRBJ1-2; D perhaps matches TRBD1 (6 bases). CDR1 is SQVTM, CDR2 ANQGSEA, per germline. V shed 7 bases and J shed 8 bases, with 23 bases lying between them. The CDR3 consists of 14 residues. The CDR3 reads CSAKPRAGAYGYTF. CDR3 in DNA: TGCAGCGCCAAGCCCCGGGCAGGGGCTTACGGCTACACCTTC.

This clonotype occurred many times. The genes are TRBV5-1 and TRBJ2-1; no reliable D call. In germline, CDR1 is SGHRS, CDR2 YFSETQ. The germline V and J ends were trimmed by 0 bases and 0 bases, with 4 bases remaining between them. CDR3 length: 14 amino acids. The CDR3: CASSLDGSYNEQFF. The CDR3 region has the DNA TGCGCCAGCAGCTTGGACGGCTCCTACAATGAGCAGTTCTTC.

The gene calls are TRBV27 and TRBJ2-7; 10 positions agree with TRBD2. The CDR3 sequence is 16 residues long. Trimming removed 2 bases from V and 5 bases from J; junction bases left unmatched: 9. From germline, CDR1 is MNHEY and CDR2 SMNVEV (reference sequence). In DNA, the CDR3 is TGTGCCAGCAGTTTACTACCCAGCGGGAGGGCCCACGAGCAGTACTTC. Amino acid sequence: CASSLLPSGRAHEQYF.